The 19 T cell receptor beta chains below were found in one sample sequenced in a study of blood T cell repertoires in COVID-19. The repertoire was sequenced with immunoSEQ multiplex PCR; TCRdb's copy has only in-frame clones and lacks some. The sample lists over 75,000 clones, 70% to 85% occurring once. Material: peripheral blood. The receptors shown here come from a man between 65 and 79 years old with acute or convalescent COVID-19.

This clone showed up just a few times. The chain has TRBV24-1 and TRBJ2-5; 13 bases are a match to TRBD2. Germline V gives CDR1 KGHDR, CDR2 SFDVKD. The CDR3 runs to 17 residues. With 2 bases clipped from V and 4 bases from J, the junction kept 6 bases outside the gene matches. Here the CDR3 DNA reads TGTGCCACCAGTGATTCCGGGACTAGCGGGGTGCTAGAGACCCAGTACTTC. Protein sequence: CATSDSGTSGVLETQYF.

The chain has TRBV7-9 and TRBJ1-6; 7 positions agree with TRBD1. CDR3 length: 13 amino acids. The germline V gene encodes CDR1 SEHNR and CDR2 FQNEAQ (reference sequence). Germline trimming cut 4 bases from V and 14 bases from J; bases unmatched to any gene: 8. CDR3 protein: CASSSDRVRTLHF. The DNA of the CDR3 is TGTGCCAGCAGCTCAGACAGGGTGAGGACCCTCCACTTT.

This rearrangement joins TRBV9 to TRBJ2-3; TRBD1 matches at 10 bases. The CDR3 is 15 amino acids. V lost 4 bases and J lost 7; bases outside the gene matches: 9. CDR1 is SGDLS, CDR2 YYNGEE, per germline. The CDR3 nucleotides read TGTGCCAGCAGCTTAGACAGGGGGCGCGTAAATACGCAGTATTTT. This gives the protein CASSLDRGRVNTQYF. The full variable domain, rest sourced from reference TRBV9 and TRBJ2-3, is DSGVTQTPKHLITATGQRVTLRCSPRSGDLSVYWYQQSLDQGLQFLIQYYNGEERAKGNILERFSAQQFPDLHSELNLSSLELGDSALYFCASSLDRGRVNTQYFGPGTRLTVL.

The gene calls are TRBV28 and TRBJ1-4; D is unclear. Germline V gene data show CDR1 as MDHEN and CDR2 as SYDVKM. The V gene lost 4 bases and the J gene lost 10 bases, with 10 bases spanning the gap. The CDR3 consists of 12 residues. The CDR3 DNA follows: TGTGCCAGCAGTTCGACGGCAGGAAAACTGTTTTTT. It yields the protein CASSSTAGKLFF.

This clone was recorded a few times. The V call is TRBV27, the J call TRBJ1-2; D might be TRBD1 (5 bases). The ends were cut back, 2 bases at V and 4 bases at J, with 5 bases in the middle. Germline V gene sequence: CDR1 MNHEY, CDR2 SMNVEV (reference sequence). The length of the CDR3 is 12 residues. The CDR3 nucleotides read TGTGCCAGCAGTTTACAGGGCTATGGCTACACCTTC. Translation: CASSLQGYGYTF.

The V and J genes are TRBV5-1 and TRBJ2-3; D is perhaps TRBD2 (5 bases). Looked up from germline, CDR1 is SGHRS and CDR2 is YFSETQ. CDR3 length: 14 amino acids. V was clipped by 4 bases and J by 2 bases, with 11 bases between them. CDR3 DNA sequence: TGCGCCAGCAGCCCCGAGGGCTTCACAGATACGCAGTATTTT. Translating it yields CASSPEGFTDTQYF. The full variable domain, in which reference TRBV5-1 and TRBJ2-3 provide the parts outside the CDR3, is KAGVTQTPRYLIKTRGQQVTLSCSPISGHRSVSWYQQTPGQGLQFLFEYFSETQRNKGNFPGRFSGRQFSNSRSEMNVSTLELGDSALYLCASSPEGFTDTQYFGPGTRLTVL.

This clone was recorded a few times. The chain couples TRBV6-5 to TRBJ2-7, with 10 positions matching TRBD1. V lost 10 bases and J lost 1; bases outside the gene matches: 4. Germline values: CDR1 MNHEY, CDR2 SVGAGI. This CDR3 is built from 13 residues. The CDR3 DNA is TGTGCCACTCGGACAGGGGGTTCCTACGAGCAGTACTTC. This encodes CATRTGGSYEQYF.

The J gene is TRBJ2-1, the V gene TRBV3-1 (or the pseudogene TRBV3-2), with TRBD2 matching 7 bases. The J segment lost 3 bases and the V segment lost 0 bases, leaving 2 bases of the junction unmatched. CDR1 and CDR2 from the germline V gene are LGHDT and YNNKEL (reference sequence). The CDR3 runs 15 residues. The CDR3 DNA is TGTGCCAGCAGCCAAGATCGGGGGGACTACAATGAGCAGTTCTTC. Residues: CASSQDRGDYNEQFF.

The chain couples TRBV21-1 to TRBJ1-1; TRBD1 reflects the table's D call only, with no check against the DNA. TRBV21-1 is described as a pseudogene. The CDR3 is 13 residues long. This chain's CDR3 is CASRGTGGDEAFF. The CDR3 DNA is TGTGCCAGCAGGGGGACAGGGGGCGATGAAGCTTTCTTT.

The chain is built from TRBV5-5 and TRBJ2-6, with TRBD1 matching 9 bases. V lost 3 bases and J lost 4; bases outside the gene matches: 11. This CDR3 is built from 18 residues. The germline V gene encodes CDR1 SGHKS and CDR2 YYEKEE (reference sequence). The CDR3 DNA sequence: TGTGCCAGCAGCTCAGGCTATGGGACAGGGCCCGGGGCCAACGTCCTGACTTTC. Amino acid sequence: CASSSGYGTGPGANVLTF.

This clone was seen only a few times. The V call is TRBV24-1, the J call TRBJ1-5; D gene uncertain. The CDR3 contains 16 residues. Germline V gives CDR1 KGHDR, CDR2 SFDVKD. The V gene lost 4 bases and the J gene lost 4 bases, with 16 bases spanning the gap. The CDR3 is CATSDPKVGNNQPQHF. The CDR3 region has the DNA TGTGCCACCAGTGACCCTAAGGTCGGGAATAATCAGCCCCAGCATTTT.

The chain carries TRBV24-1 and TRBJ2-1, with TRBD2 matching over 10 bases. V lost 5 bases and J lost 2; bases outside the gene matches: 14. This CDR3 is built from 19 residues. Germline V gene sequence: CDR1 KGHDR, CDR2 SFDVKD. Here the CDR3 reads CATSASPGPSGGAYNEQFF. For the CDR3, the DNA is TGTGCCACCAGTGCCAGCCCGGGACCAAGCGGGGGGGCCTACAATGAGCAGTTCTTC.

In nucleotides, the CDR3 is TGTGCCAGCAGCGGAGAGCGAGGGCAAGAGACCCAGTACTTC. Encoded protein: CASSGERGQETQYF. The chain combines TRBV5-4 with TRBJ2-5; TRBD2 is a possible D gene (5 bases). V was pared by 4 bases and J by 2 bases, with 12 bases between. This CDR3 has 14 amino acids. Per the germline V gene, CDR1 is SGHNT and CDR2 is YYREEE (reference sequence). Looking up the rest from reference TRBV5-4 and TRBJ2-5 gives the full variable domain: ETGVTQSPTHLIKTRGQQVTLRCSSQSGHNTVSWYQQALGQGPQFIFQYYREEENGRGNFPPRFSGLQFPNYSSELNVNALELDDSALYLCASSGERGQETQYFGPGTRLLVL.

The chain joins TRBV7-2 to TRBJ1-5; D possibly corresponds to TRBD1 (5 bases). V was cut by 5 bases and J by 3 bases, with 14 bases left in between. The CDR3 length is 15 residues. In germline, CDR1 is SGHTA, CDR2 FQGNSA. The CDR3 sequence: CASSLTRDFNQPQHF. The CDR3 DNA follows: TGTGCCAGCAGCCTCACCCGGGACTTCAATCAGCCCCAGCATTTT.

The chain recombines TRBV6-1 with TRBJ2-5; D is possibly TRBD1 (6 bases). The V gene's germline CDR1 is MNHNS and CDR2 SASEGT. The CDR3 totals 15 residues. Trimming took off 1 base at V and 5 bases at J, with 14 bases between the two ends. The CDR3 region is CASSEGLGGGETQYF. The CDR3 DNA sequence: TGTGCCAGCAGTGAAGGGCTTGGGGGCGGGGAGACCCAGTACTTC.

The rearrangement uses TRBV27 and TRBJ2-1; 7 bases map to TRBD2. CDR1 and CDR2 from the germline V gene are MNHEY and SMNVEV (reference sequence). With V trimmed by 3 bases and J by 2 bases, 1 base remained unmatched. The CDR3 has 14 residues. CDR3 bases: TGTGCCAGCAGTTTTGCGGGGGCCTACAATGAGCAGTTCTTC. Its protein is CASSFAGAYNEQFF.

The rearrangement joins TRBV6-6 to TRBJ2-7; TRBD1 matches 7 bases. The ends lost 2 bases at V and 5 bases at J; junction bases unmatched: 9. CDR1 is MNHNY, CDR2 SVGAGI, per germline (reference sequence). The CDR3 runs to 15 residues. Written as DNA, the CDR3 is TGTGCCAGCAGTTACAATTTGGACAGGAAGAACGAGCAGTACTTC. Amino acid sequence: CASSYNLDRKNEQYF.

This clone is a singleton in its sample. The CDR3 coding sequence is TGTGCCAGTAGTAACCGGGACAGGGGTGCGTACGAGCAGTACTTC. Its translation: CASSNRDRGAYEQYF. The chain recombines TRBV19 with TRBJ2-7, with 10 bases fitting TRBD1. V was clipped by 4 bases and J by 4 bases; unmatched bases: 7. The V gene's germline CDR1 is LNHDA and CDR2 SQIVND (reference sequence). CDR3 size: 15 residues.

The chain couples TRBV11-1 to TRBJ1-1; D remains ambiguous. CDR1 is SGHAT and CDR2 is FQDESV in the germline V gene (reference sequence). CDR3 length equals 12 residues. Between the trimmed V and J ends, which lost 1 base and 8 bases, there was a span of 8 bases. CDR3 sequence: CASSLGGGEAFF. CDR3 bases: TGTGCCAGCAGCTTAGGCGGCGGAGAAGCTTTCTTT.